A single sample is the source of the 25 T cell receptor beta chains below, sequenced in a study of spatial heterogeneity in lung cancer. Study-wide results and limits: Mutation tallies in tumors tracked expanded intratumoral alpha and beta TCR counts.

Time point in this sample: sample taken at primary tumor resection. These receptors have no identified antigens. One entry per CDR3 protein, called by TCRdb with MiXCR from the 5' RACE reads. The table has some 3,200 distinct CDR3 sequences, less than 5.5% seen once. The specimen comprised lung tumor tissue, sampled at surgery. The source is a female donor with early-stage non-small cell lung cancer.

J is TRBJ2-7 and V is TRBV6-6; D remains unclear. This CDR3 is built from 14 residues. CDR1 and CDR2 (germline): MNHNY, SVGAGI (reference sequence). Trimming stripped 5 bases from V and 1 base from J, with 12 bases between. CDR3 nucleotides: TGTGCCAGCAGTCGGTCCCTACTATCCTACGAGCAGTACTTC. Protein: CASSRSLLSYEQYF.

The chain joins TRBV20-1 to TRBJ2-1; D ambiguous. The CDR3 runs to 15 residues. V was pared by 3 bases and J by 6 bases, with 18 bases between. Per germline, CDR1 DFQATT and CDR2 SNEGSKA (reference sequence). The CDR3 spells CSASQGGSLLNEQFF. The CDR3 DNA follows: TGCAGTGCTAGCCAAGGCGGATCCCTCCTCAATGAGCAGTTCTTC.

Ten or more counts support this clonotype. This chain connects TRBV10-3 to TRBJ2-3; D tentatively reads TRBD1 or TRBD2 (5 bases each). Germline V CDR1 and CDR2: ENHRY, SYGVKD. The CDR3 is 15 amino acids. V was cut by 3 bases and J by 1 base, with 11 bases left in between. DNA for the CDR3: TGTGCCATCAGTGACCGAGAGGGACGCACAGATACGCAGTATTTT. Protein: CAISDREGRTDTQYF.

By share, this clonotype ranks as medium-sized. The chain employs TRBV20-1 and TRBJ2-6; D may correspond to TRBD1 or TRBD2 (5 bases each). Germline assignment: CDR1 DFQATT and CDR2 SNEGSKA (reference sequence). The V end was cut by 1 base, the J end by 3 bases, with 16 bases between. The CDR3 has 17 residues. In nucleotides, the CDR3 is TGCAGTGCTAGAGGCAACAGGCCGGGAATTGGGGCCAACGTCCTGACTTTC. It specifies CSARGNRPGIGANVLTF.

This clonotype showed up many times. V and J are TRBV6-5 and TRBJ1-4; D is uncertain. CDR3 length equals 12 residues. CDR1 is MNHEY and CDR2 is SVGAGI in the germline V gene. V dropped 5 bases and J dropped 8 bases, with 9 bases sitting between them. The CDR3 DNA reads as TGTGCCAGCAGTCCCTCGAGGGAAAAACTGTTTTTT. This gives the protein CASSPSREKLFF.

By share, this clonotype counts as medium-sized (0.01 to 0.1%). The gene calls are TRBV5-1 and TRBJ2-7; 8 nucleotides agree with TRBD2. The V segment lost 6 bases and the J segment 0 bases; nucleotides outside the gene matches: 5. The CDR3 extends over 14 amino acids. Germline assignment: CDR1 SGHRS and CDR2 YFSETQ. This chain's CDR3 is CASIDSGGSYEQYF. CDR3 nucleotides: TGCGCCAGCATTGACAGCGGGGGCTCCTACGAGCAGTACTTC.

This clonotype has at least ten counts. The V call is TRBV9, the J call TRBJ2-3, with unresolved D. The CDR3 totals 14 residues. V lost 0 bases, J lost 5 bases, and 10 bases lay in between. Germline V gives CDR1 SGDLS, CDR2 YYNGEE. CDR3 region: CASSVGGYGDTQYF. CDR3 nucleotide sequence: TGTGCCAGCAGCGTAGGCGGATACGGAGATACGCAGTATTTT. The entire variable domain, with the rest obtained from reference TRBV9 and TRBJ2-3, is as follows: DSGVTQTPKHLITATGQRVTLRCSPRSGDLSVYWYQQSLDQGLQFLIQYYNGEERAKGNILERFSAQQFPDLHSELNLSSLELGDSALYFCASSVGGYGDTQYFGPGTRLTVL.

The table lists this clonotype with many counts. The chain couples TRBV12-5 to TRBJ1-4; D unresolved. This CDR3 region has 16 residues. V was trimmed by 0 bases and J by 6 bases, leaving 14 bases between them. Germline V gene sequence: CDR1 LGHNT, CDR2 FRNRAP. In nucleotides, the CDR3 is TGTGCTAGTGGTTTGGTAGTAAGCGCCTCGCATGAAAAACTGTTTTTT. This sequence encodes CASGLVVSASHEKLFF.

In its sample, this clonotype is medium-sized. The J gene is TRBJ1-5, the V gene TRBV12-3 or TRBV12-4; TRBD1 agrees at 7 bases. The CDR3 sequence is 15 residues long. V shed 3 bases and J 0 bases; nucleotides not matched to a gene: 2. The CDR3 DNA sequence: TGTGCCAGCAGTTTGGACAGGTATAGCAATCAGCCCCAGCATTTT. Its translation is CASSLDRYSNQPQHF.

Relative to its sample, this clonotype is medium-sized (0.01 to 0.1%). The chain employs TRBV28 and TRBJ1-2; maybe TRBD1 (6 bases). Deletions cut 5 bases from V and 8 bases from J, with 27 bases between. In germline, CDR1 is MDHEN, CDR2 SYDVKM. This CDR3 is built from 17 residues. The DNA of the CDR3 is TGTGCCAGCAGTGTAGGCCTAGGGAGTGGGGGCCAGGAAGGCTACACCTTC. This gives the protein CASSVGLGSGGQEGYTF.

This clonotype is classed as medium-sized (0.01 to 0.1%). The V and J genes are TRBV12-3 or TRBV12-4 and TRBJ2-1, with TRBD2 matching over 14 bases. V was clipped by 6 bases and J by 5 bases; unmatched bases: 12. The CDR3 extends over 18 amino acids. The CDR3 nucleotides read TGTGCCAGCAGCGCTGAACGGACTAGCGGGGGGCCCGACAATGAGCAGTTCTTC. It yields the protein CASSAERTSGGPDNEQFF.

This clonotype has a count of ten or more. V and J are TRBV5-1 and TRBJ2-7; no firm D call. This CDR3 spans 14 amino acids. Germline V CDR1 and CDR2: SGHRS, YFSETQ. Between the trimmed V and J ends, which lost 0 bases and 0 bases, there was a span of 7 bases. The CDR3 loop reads CASSLDGGSYEQYF. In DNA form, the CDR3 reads TGCGCCAGCAGCTTGGACGGCGGCTCCTACGAGCAGTACTTC.

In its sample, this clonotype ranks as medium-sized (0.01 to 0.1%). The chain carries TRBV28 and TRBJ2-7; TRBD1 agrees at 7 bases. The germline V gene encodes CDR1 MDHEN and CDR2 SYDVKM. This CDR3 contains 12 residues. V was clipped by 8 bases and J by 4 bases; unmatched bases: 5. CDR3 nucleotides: TGTGCCAGCGGGGGACAGCCGTACGAGCAGTACGTC. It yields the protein CASGGQPYEQYV.

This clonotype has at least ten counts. Here the CDR3 reads CASSSVPNQPQHF. The CDR3 DNA reads as TGTGCCAGCAGTTCAGTACCCAATCAGCCCCAGCATTTT. The rearrangement links TRBV6-5 to TRBJ1-5; D uncertain. Germline lookup yields CDR1 MNHEY and CDR2 SVGAGI. The CDR3 totals 13 residues. The germline V and J ends were trimmed by 4 bases and 3 bases, with 7 bases remaining between them.

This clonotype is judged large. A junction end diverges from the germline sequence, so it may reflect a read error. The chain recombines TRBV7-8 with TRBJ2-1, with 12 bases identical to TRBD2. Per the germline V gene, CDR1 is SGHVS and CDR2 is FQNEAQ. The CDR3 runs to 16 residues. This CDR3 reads CASSQGTSGYYDEQFF. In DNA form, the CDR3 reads TGTGCCAGCAGCCAGGGGACTAGCGGGTACTACGATGAGCAGTTCTTC.

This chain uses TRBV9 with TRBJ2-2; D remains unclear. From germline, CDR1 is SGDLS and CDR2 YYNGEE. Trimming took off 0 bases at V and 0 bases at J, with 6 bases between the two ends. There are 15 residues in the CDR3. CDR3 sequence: CASSVVQSNTGELFF. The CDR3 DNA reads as TGTGCCAGCAGCGTAGTACAGTCGAACACCGGGGAGCTGTTTTTT.

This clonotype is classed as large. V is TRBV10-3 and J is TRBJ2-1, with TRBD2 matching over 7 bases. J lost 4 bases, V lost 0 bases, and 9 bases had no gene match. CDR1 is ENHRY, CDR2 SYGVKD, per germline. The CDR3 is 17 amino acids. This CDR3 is CAISESMAGERYNEQFF. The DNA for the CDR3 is TGTGCCATCAGTGAGTCGATGGCGGGAGAAAGGTACAATGAGCAGTTCTTC.

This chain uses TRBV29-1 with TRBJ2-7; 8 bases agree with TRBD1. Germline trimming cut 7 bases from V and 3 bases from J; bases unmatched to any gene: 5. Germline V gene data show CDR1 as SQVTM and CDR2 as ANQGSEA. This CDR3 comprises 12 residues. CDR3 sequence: CSGGQGIYEQYF. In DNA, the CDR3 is TGCAGCGGAGGACAGGGCATCTACGAGCAGTACTTC.

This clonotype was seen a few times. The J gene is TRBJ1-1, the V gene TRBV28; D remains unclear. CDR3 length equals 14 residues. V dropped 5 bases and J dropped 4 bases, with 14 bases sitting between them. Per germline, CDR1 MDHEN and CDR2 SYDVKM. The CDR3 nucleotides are TGTGCCAGCAGTACCACCAACCGGGGCACTGAAGCTTTCTTT. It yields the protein CASSTTNRGTEAFF.

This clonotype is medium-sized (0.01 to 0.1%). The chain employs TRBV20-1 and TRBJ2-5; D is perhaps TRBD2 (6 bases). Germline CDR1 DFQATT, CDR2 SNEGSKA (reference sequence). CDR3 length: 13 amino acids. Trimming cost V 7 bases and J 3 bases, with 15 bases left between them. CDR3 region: CSVKIGGEETQYF. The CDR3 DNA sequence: TGCAGTGTTAAGATCGGGGGAGAAGAGACCCAGTACTTC.

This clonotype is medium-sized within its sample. As DNA, the CDR3 is TGTGCCAGCAGCCCCCTCGACAGGATCTACGAGCAGTACTTC. Translating gives CASSPLDRIYEQYF. This chain links TRBV3-1 with TRBJ2-7; D perhaps matches TRBD1 (6 bases). The CDR3 length is 14 residues. The germline gives CDR1 LGHDT, CDR2 YNNKEL (reference sequence). Between the trimmed V and J ends, which lost 4 bases and 3 bases, there was a span of 13 bases.

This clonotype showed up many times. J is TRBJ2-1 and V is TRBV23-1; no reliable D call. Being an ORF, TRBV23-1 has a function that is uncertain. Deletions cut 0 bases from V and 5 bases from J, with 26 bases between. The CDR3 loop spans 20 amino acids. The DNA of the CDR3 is TGCGCCAGCAGTCAATCCCCGGCCTCGGACCCAAATCAAAGGGACAATGAGCAGTTCTTC. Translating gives CASSQSPASDPNQRDNEQFF.

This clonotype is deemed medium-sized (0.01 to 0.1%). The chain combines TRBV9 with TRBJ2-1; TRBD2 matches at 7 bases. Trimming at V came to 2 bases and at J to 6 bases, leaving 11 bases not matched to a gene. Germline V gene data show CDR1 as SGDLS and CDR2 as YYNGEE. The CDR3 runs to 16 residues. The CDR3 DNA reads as TGTGCCAGCAGCGTGTCCAATTTTTTAGCGGGCAATGAGCAGTTCTTC. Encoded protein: CASSVSNFLAGNEQFF.

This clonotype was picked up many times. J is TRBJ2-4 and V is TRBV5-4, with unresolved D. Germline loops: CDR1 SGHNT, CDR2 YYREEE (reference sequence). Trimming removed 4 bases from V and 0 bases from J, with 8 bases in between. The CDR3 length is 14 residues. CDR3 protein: CASSVPEAKNIQYF. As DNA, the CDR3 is TGTGCCAGCAGCGTCCCGGAAGCCAAAAACATTCAGTACTTC.

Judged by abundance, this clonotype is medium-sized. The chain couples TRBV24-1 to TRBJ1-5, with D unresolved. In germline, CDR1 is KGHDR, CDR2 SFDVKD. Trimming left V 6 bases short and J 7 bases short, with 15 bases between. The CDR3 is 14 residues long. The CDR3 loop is CATSPAATGQPQHF. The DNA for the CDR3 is TGTGCCACCAGTCCCGCAGCCACGGGACAGCCCCAGCATTTT.